This record covers a single TCR beta chain. This clone was recorded once. Its binding antigen is unknown. No much larger clone is present one base from it, and per-base qualities are unavailable. This specimen belongs to a study of a mutant IDH1 vaccine in newly diagnosed glioma (dated by TCRdb to 2020 to 2022). Concerning the study at large: Vaccination began 4-6 weeks after radiotherapy alone, or alongside temozolomide cycles in the chemotherapy-containing groups. Peripheral blood samples were drawn at six visits, namely V03 (baseline), V05, V07, V10, V12 and V13. The week-35 safety follow-up took place at visit V12, and the week-47 end of study took place at visit V13. Before enrollment, patients had received standard therapy of radiotherapy alone, temozolomide alone, or radiochemotherapy with temozolomide; most received the combination. Of the 25 to 40 treated patients, approximately 62% were male and 37.5% were female, and the mean age was 40.4 years. Longitudinal TCRB deep sequencing was performed for around 23 treated patients wherever samples were available for exploratory analyses. General study outcomes and caveats: Across multiple MHC alleles, vaccine-induced immune responses were seen in around 93% of patients. Selection of PBMC samples for TCRB deep sequencing was based on availability. No apparent relationship was observed between pseudoprogression and alterations in the top peripheral T cell clonotypes detected by TCRB sequencing. The authors stated that sample limitations prevented analyses of patient blood samples from being reproduced.

The CDR3 goes from the cysteine to the phenylalanine over 14 residues. Kept here is only the CDR3 DNA, which spans 42 bases and is read in frame from base 1. The germline V gene encodes CDR1 MNHEY and CDR2 SVGAGI. Trimming at the junction amounts to 5 bases on V and 1 base on J, and the germline ends lie 9 bases apart. The library was built by means of the immunoSEQ multiplex PCR assay. Following the manufacturer's protocol, the hsTCRB Kit was used to amplify rearranged TCR beta chain sequences. TCRB libraries were sequenced on an Illumina MiSeq. As for the original processing: Demultiplexing, trimming and gene mapping were performed with the kit vendor's proprietary platform. TCRdb stores this immuneACCESS table with in-frame sequences only. Part of the clones is absent; in the studies checked, under half of the shortfall reflects unresolved V genes, and no reason is known for the rest. V and J calls and clone size are as listed in that table; D and trimming were resolved from the DNA. The sample table contains over 30,000 clones; only one count was recorded for about 87% of them. About 12% of the sample goes to the ten largest clones.

Taken with the paper, the label for time point translates to: week 47, end of study. Each vaccine dose was 300 ug of a 20-mer mutant IDH1 peptide in Montanide, given subcutaneously with topical imiquimod. Eight vaccinations were administered to patients in weeks 1, 3, 5, 7, 11, 15, 19 and 23, corresponding to visits V03 through V10. Donors had newly diagnosed WHO grade 3 or 4 IDH1-mutant astrocytomas with loss of nuclear ATRX. The samples were drawn from NOA16, a multicentre, single-arm, open-label phase I trial in Germany that tested a mutant IDH1 peptide vaccine in humans for the first time. The DNeasy Blood and Tissue Kit was used to extract genomic DNA from EDTA blood for TCRB sequencing.

Recombination connected TRBV6-5 to TRBJ1-3, with TRBD1 tentatively as D gene (5 bases match). Sequences were derived from PBMCs, sampled from a glioma patient whose treatment included an IDH1 peptide vaccine. The receptor's source is a woman under 40 with glioma. In nucleotides, the sequence is TGTGCCAGCAGTCGCGGGACGTCTGGAAACACCATATATTTT. Protein translation: CASSRGTSGNTIYF.